This T cell receptor beta chain derives from a study of cytomegalovirus exposure and HLA in healthy donors. Study observations and caveats: A later analysis reportedly found that, within productive TCRs, an Asian-associated ancestry cluster had fewer N-insertions than the mean observed across the approximately 690 donors.

Looked up from germline, CDR1 is SGHVS and CDR2 is FQNEAQ. Trimming took off 1 base at V and 8 bases at J, with 9 bases between the two ends. The CDR3 is 13 amino acids. The PCR used 60 Vbeta and 13 Jbeta primers. Sequenced by immunoSEQ multiplex PCR; TCRdb stores in-frame clones only, minus some. The top ten clones hold approximately 4.2% of a sample with 100,000 to 150,000 clones, around 77% of them seen once. Comment on this clone: As yet, its antigen is unknown.

The source of this sequence is a male donor in good health and CMV-seropositive. Material: PBMCs. The chain carries TRBV7-8 and TRBJ1-3, with a weak D call TRBD1 (5 bases). As DNA, the CDR3 is TGTGCCAGCAGCTTAGGTCAGGGCTACACCATATATTTT. As protein: CASSLGQGYTIYF. The whole variable domain, remainder taken from reference TRBV7-8 and TRBJ1-3, is GAGVSQSPRYKVAKRGQDVALRCDPISGHVSLFWYQQALGQGPEFLTYFQNEAQLDKSGLPSDRFFAERPEGSVSTLKIQRTQQEDSAVYLCASSLGQGYTIYFGEGSWLTVV.